These 32 T cell receptor beta chains share one sample of origin, sequenced in a study of T cell responses to AZD1222 COVID-19 vaccine. TCRdb's table, derived via immunoSEQ multiplex PCR, lists solely in-frame clones and lacks some. The data contain some 150,000 clones, over 90% of them singletons. Source: peripheral blood, taken on day 0 of AZD1222 vaccination. The receptor source for this set is an adult in good health.

The chain joins TRBV5-1 to TRBJ2-7; D not resolved. Trimming took 0 bases from V and 4 from J, leaving 11 bases between them. The germline gives CDR1 SGHRS, CDR2 YFSETQ. This CDR3 contains 14 residues. The DNA of the CDR3 is TGCGCCAGCAGCTTGGAGGCAGCGACTTACGAGCAGTACTTC. Its translation: CASSLEAATYEQYF. Full variable domain (remainder filled in from reference TRBV5-1 and TRBJ2-7): KAGVTQTPRYLIKTRGQQVTLSCSPISGHRSVSWYQQTPGQGLQFLFEYFSETQRNKGNFPGRFSGRQFSNSRSEMNVSTLELGDSALYLCASSLEAATYEQYFGPGTRLTVT.

The chain links TRBV2 to TRBJ1-5; 7 nucleotides align to TRBD1. The CDR3 sequence is 14 residues long. Trimming removed 4 bases from V and 2 bases from J; junction bases left unmatched: 2. Germline loops: CDR1 SNHLY, CDR2 FYNNEI. The DNA of the CDR3 is TGTGCCAGCAGTGTCGACAGGGGCAATCAGCCCCAGCATTTT. This codes for CASSVDRGNQPQHF.

This chain joins TRBV28 and TRBJ2-7, with D possibly matching TRBD2 (5 bases). Germline V gene data show CDR1 as MDHEN and CDR2 as SYDVKM. Trimming stripped 6 bases from V and 1 base from J, with 16 bases between. CDR3 length: 15 amino acids. CDR3 in amino acids: CASSKLQWRSYEQYF. The CDR3 coding sequence is TGTGCCAGCAGCAAGTTGCAGTGGAGGTCCTACGAGCAGTACTTC.

J is TRBJ1-1 and V is TRBV27; 8 bases match TRBD1. Germline-derived CDR1 and CDR2 are MNHEY and SMNVEV (reference sequence). The CDR3 is 16 amino acids. With V trimmed by 6 bases and J by 1 base, 10 bases remained unmatched. As DNA, the CDR3 is TGTGCCAGCAGCCCGACAGGGGATTGGAGGAACACTGAAGCTTTCTTT. Translated: CASSPTGDWRNTEAFF.

This clone was counted a single time. The V call is TRBV3-1 (or the pseudogene TRBV3-2), the J call TRBJ1-3, with unresolved D. V gave up 4 bases and J gave up 6 bases, with 16 bases separating them. This CDR3 region has 15 residues. Germline-derived CDR1 and CDR2 are LGHDT and YNNKEL (reference sequence). CDR3 sequence (DNA): TGTGCCAGCAGCCTACCCCGGACCGCGACAAACACCATATATTTT. It codes for CASSLPRTATNTIYF.

Details on this clone: The junction departs from the called germline gene at one end, perhaps through a read error. J is TRBJ2-2 and V is TRBV7-3; TRBD1 agrees at 11 bases. The CDR3 covers 20 residues. From germline, CDR1 is SGHTA and CDR2 FQGTGA. The CDR3 nucleotides read TGTGCCAGCAGCCTAACGGACAGGGGGCGATTGAACGCGAACACCGGGGAGCTGTTTTTT. Translating it yields CASSLTDRGRLNANTGELFF. The full variable domain, its missing parts supplied by reference TRBV7-3 and TRBJ2-2, is GAGVSQTPSNKVTEKGKYVELRCDPISGHTALYWYRQSLGQGPEFLIYFQGTGAADDSGLPNDRFFAVRPEGSVSTLKIQRTERGDSAVYLCASSLTDRGRLNANTGELFFGEGSRLTVL.

CDR3 loop: CATSASTGPYGYTF. CDR3 bases: TGTGCCACCAGTGCCTCGACAGGGCCCTATGGCTACACCTTC. V gene TRBV24-1 combines with J gene TRBJ1-2, with 7 nucleotides matching TRBD1. The CDR3 spans 14 residues. V lost 5 bases and J lost 4; bases outside the gene matches: 6. The V gene's germline CDR1 is KGHDR and CDR2 SFDVKD.

As to this clone: Other DNA sequences in this specimen translate into the identical CDR3. The rearrangement links TRBV5-4 to TRBJ2-7; 14 nucleotides match TRBD2. The J segment lost 2 bases and the V segment lost 4 bases, leaving 2 bases of the junction unmatched. The germline gives CDR1 SGHNT, CDR2 YYREEE (reference sequence). This CDR3 spans 15 amino acids. The CDR3 nucleotides are TGTGCCAGCAGCCCGGGACTAGCGGGAGCCTACGAGCAGTACTTC. Translating gives CASSPGLAGAYEQYF.

The chain recombines TRBV10-3 with TRBJ2-1, with 9 bases identical to TRBD2. V gave up 8 bases and J gave up 0 bases; unmatched junction bases: 5. CDR1 is ENHRY and CDR2 is SYGVKD in the germline V gene. The CDR3 loop spans 15 amino acids. DNA for the CDR3: TGTGCCATCGGGGCGGGAGGGTCCTCCTACAATGAGCAGTTCTTC. Translation: CAIGAGGSSYNEQFF.

This clone was observed once. This chain links TRBV15 with TRBJ2-7; D is possibly TRBD1 or TRBD2 (6 bases each). CDR1 and CDR2 (germline): LNHNV, YYDKDF (reference sequence). Trimming took off 1 base at V and 2 bases at J, with 18 bases between the two ends. The CDR3 is made up of 17 amino acids. The CDR3 bases are TGTGCCACCAGCAGAGGCTTTTTGCTGGGGGGCACCTACGAGCAGTACTTC. It codes for CATSRGFLLGGTYEQYF.

As for this clone: At one end, the junction sequence differs from germline, possibly due to a read error. The genes are TRBV3-1 (or the pseudogene TRBV3-2) and TRBJ1-5, with D uncertain. This CDR3 is 14 amino acids long. Germline CDR1 LGHDT, CDR2 YNNKEL (reference sequence). The CDR3 spells CASSQDYSTQPQHF. DNA of the CDR3: TGTGCCAGCAGTCAGGACTATAGCACTCAGCCCCAGCATTTT.

The V call is TRBV10-1, the J call TRBJ1-1; D may be TRBD1 (6 bases). The V gene's germline CDR1 is WNHNN and CDR2 SYGVQD (reference sequence). The V and J ends lost 0 bases and 3 bases respectively, with 11 bases between them. CDR3 length: 15 amino acids. CDR3 sequence reads: CASSESGQGYTEAFF. The CDR3 DNA reads as TGCGCCAGCAGTGAGTCGGGGCAGGGGTACACTGAAGCTTTCTTT.

The rearrangement links TRBV28 to TRBJ2-5, with D perhaps matching TRBD1 or TRBD2 (5 bases each). V dropped 3 bases and J dropped 1 base, with 6 bases sitting between them. This CDR3 is 13 amino acids long. Germline assignment: CDR1 MDHEN and CDR2 SYDVKM. CDR3 region: CASSFGAQETQYF. Written as DNA, the CDR3 is TGTGCCAGCAGTTTCGGGGCCCAAGAGACCCAGTACTTC.

The rearrangement joins TRBV5-1 to TRBJ2-3; unclear D gene. The CDR3 length is 12 residues. The V end lost 4 bases, the J end lost 1 base, and 4 bases lay between the germline ends. Germline CDR1 and CDR2: SGHRS and YFSETQ. CDR3 in amino acids: CASSTGTDTQYF. As DNA, the CDR3 is TGCGCCAGCAGCACGGGCACAGATACGCAGTATTTT.

V gene TRBV20-1 combines with J gene TRBJ1-4; D unclear. CDR3 length: 11 amino acids. CDR1 is DFQATT, CDR2 SNEGSKA, per germline (reference sequence). V lost 5 bases and J 4 bases, leaving 5 bases between the germline ends. The CDR3 region has the DNA TGCAGTGCTGCGGATAATGAAAAACTGTTTTTT. It is translated as CSAADNEKLFF.

This chain uses TRBV10-1 with TRBJ2-7; possible D gene TRBD2, 6 bases. The CDR3 extends over 13 amino acids. From germline, CDR1 is WNHNN and CDR2 SYGVQD (reference sequence). V lost 6 bases, J lost 5 bases, and 14 bases lay in between. CDR3 region: CASSAGPRDEQYF. CDR3 DNA: TGCGCCAGCAGCGCGGGACCGCGGGACGAGCAGTACTTC.

J is TRBJ1-6 and V is TRBV15, with a tentative D call TRBD1 (6 bases). The CDR3 has 13 amino acids. Trimming took off 3 bases at V and 10 bases at J, with 10 bases between the two ends. CDR1 LNHNV and CDR2 YYDKDF come from the germline V gene (reference sequence). This CDR3 reads CATSRVRGSPLHF. The DNA for the CDR3 is TGTGCCACCAGCAGGGTCAGGGGATCACCCCTCCACTTT.

The rearrangement joins TRBV11-2 to TRBJ2-7; 10 bases align to TRBD2. This CDR3 spans 15 amino acids. V shed 5 bases and J 5 bases; nucleotides not matched to a gene: 9. CDR1 and CDR2 (germline): SGHAT, FQNNGV. CDR3 bases: TGTGCCAGCAGCACGAGCGGGAGGGCCTTCCACGAGCAGTACTTC. Its protein product is CASSTSGRAFHEQYF.

This clone was seen a few times. The V call is TRBV5-4, the J call TRBJ2-7, with TRBD1 as a possible D gene (5 bases). Trimming pared 4 bases from V and 3 bases from J, leaving 20 bases between. The CDR3 covers 16 residues. From germline, CDR1 is SGHNT and CDR2 YYREEE (reference sequence). The CDR3 coding sequence is TGTGCCAGCAGCGCCGGACACCCGTGGGGCGTCTACGAGCAGTACTTC. It is translated as CASSAGHPWGVYEQYF.

This clone was observed a single time. One end of the junction varies from germline; a read error may be responsible. The V gene is TRBV6-6, the J gene TRBJ1-1; D possibly corresponds to TRBD1 (6 bases). This CDR3 has 15 amino acids. The V gene's germline CDR1 is MNHNY and CDR2 SVGAGI (reference sequence). The CDR3 protein is CAGSPLTRGDSEAFF. CDR3 DNA sequence: TGTGCCGGCAGTCCCCTGACCAGGGGAGATAGCGAAGCTTTCTTT.

The rearrangement joins TRBV3-1 (or the pseudogene TRBV3-2) to TRBJ2-1, with 9 nucleotides matching TRBD2. The V and J ends lost 10 bases and 7 bases, in that order; junction bases with no gene match: 14. Germline CDR1 is LGHDT and CDR2 is YNNKEL (reference sequence). The CDR3 spans 15 residues. The CDR3 here is CATSAGGPSMNEQFF. DNA of the CDR3: TGTGCCACTTCAGCGGGAGGCCCCTCTATGAATGAGCAGTTCTTC.

This clone showed up just once. V and J are TRBV3-1 (or the pseudogene TRBV3-2) and TRBJ2-1; no clear D gene. Looked up from germline, CDR1 is LGHDT and CDR2 is YNNKEL (reference sequence). The CDR3 sequence is 16 residues long. V was pared by 1 base and J by 4 bases, with 14 bases between. The CDR3 reads CASSQGRAAAYNEQFF. DNA of the CDR3: TGTGCCAGCAGCCAAGGAAGGGCGGCGGCGTACAATGAGCAGTTCTTC.

The chain is built from TRBV19 and TRBJ1-1, with D maybe TRBD1 (6 bases). V was shortened by 4 bases and J by 1 base, with 13 bases between the two germline ends. The CDR3 covers 15 residues. Germline assignment: CDR1 LNHDA and CDR2 SQIVND (reference sequence). CDR3 region: CASSKGGARNTEAFF. The CDR3 DNA sequence: TGTGCCAGTAGTAAAGGGGGGGCGCGGAACACTGAAGCTTTCTTT.

The V call is TRBV4-1, the J call TRBJ2-1; D perhaps matches TRBD2 (5 bases). CDR3 length equals 16 residues. CDR1 is MGHRA and CDR2 is YSYEKL in the germline V gene. V shed 1 base and J shed 0 bases, with 10 bases lying between them. CDR3: CASSQGWERSYNEQFF. The CDR3 region has the DNA TGCGCCAGCAGCCAAGGATGGGAGCGCTCCTACAATGAGCAGTTCTTC.

The table lists this clone with a few counts. The chain links TRBV19 to TRBJ2-5; D is unclear. CDR3 length: 13 amino acids. Germline CDR1 LNHDA, CDR2 SQIVND (reference sequence). V was pared by 1 base and J by 5 bases, with 8 bases between. CDR3 amino acids: CASSIGSWETQYF. The CDR3 DNA sequence: TGTGCCAGTAGTATAGGGAGTTGGGAGACCCAGTACTTC.

This clone was seen a single time. V gene TRBV5-5 combines with J gene TRBJ1-2; tentative D call: TRBD1 (6 bases). V lost 4 bases and J lost 4, with 20 bases in between. Per the germline V gene, CDR1 is SGHKS and CDR2 is YYEKEE (reference sequence). CDR3 length: 16 amino acids. The CDR3 here is CASSPYTTGSLYGYTF. The CDR3 coding sequence is TGTGCCAGCAGCCCGTACACGACAGGATCCCTCTATGGCTACACCTTC.

The chain links TRBV5-8 to TRBJ1-1; D is ambiguous. This CDR3 has 14 amino acids. Per the germline V gene, CDR1 is SGHTS and CDR2 is YDEGEE. V was clipped by 7 bases and J by 5 bases, with 18 bases between them. Written as DNA, the CDR3 is TGTGCCAGCCACACCCGGGGAGGCGGGACTGAAGCTTTCTTT. Translating it yields CASHTRGGGTEAFF.

V is TRBV3-1 (or the pseudogene TRBV3-2) and J is TRBJ1-2, with 9 bases identical to TRBD1. The germline gives CDR1 LGHDT, CDR2 YNNKEL (reference sequence). This CDR3 region has 15 residues. The junction had 7 bases not matched to a gene; V was cut back by 4 bases and J by 4 bases. CDR3 nucleotide sequence: TGTGCCAGCAGCCTTTCACAGGGGGCTAGCTATGGCTACACCTTC. It codes for CASSLSQGASYGYTF.

This clone occurred once. The V and J genes are TRBV3-1 (or the pseudogene TRBV3-2) and TRBJ2-7, with a tentative D call TRBD1 (6 bases). This CDR3 spans 14 amino acids. The germline CDR1 and CDR2 sequences are LGHDT and YNNKEL (reference sequence). The V end was cut by 4 bases, the J end by 6 bases, with 16 bases between. The CDR3, as DNA: TGTGCCAGCAGCCGTGACAGCCAAGGGGGCGAGCAGTACTTC. This sequence encodes CASSRDSQGGEQYF.

CDR3 coding DNA: TGCGCCAGCAGTGAAACGGGAGTGAACATTCAGTACTTC. Its translation is CASSETGVNIQYF. The J gene is TRBJ2-4, the V gene TRBV10-1; D is perhaps TRBD2 (6 bases). Trimming removed 3 bases from V and 7 bases from J, with 10 bases in between. This CDR3 region has 13 residues. Germline V gene lookup returns CDR1 WNHNN and CDR2 SYGVQD (reference sequence).

This chain uses TRBV19 with TRBJ2-7; possibly TRBD2 for D (5 bases). The CDR3 has 14 amino acids. Germline loops: CDR1 LNHDA, CDR2 SQIVND (reference sequence). V lost 4 bases to trimming and J lost 3 bases, with 13 bases between them. CDR3 region: CASSRSGMHYEQYF. In DNA form, the CDR3 reads TGTGCCAGTAGTAGGTCCGGGATGCACTACGAGCAGTACTTC.

V is TRBV10-3 and J is TRBJ1-4, with TRBD1 matching 8 bases. After removal of 9 bases from V and 8 bases from J, the junction contained 2 bases not matched to a gene. The germline gives CDR1 ENHRY, CDR2 SYGVKD. This CDR3 comprises 11 residues. The CDR3 reads CAIGTGEKLFF. CDR3 bases: TGTGCCATTGGGACAGGCGAAAAACTGTTTTTT.